This T cell receptor (beta chain) was found in a study of blood T cell repertoires in COVID-19. Measured with immunoSEQ multiplex PCR; TCRdb has only the in-frame clones, and not every one. This sample has about 39,000 clones, with roughly 85% found just once. The ends were cut back, 2 bases at V and 0 bases at J, with 11 bases in the middle. Germline CDR1 MNHEY, CDR2 SVGAGI. The CDR3 is 16 amino acids. The rearrangement links TRBV6-5 to TRBJ1-3; possibly TRBD1 for D (5 bases). The TCR was taken from a human donor in a cohort sampled during active COVID-19. Sequencing input: peripheral blood. CDR3 nucleotides: TGTGCCAGCAGTTACCGGAGACAGATCTCTGGAAACACCATATATTTT. Residues: CASSYRRQISGNTIYF.